This TCR beta chain stems from a study of T cells in Graves' hyperthyroidism and ophthalmopathy. This clonotype was observed at least ten times. Per the germline V gene, CDR1 is MNHNS and CDR2 is SASEGT. V was shortened by 7 bases and J by 0 bases, with 18 bases between the two germline ends. The CDR3 extends over 17 amino acids. The source material, RNA transcripts, was used to amplify TCR beta CDR3 regions. The TCR CDR3 was amplified in a first-round RT-PCR using the HTBI primer set. TCRdb fed the multiplex PCR reads into MiXCR, producing one record per CDR3 protein. The repertoire holds about 400,000 distinct CDR3 sequences, with more than 14% as singletons.

The rearrangement joins TRBV6-1 to TRBJ2-2; D is possibly TRBD1 or TRBD2 (5 bases each). The material sequenced was blood. This clonotype was obtained from a woman aged 25-40 years with Graves' ophthalmopathy. CDR3 nucleotides: TGTGCCAGCACCCGTGAGGGGCCGTCGGCGAACACCGGGGAGCTGTTTTTT. Encoded protein: CASTREGPSANTGELFF.